This TCR beta chain was profiled in a study of T cells in Graves' hyperthyroidism and ophthalmopathy. This clonotype was counted many times. The TCR beta CDR3 regions underwent amplification using RNA transcripts as the source. The study used the HTBI primer set for a first-round RT-PCR of the TCR CDR3. TCRdb reprocessed the multiplex PCR reads with MiXCR, giving one entry per CDR3 protein. This sample has 400,000 to 600,000 distinct CDR3 sequences, with roughly 20% found just once. Germline values: CDR1 MNHNS, CDR2 SASEGT. V lost 2 bases and J lost 6; bases outside the gene matches: 4. CDR3 length: 14 amino acids.

The chain is built from TRBV6-1 and TRBJ1-5; 7 bases are shared with TRBD1. The origin of this receptor is a young man with Graves' hyperthyroidism. Input material: blood. CDR3 sequence: CASSERQGGQPQHF. The CDR3 DNA reads as TGTGCCAGCAGTGAAAGGCAGGGGGGTCAGCCCCAGCATTTT.